Following are 31 T cell receptor beta chains from one sample sequenced in a study of blood T cell repertoires in COVID-19. The assay was immunoSEQ multiplex PCR, and TCRdb's table has in-frame clones only and misses some. The table shows around 90,000 clones, with 85% to 95% occurring only once. The specimen was peripheral blood. The receptor set was obtained from an older woman with active COVID-19.

The chain uses TRBV7-9 and TRBJ1-5; TRBD1 is a possible D gene (5 bases). Germline CDR1 is SEHNR and CDR2 is FQNEAQ (reference sequence). The V and J ends lost 1 base and 7 bases respectively, with 14 bases between them. This CDR3 contains 15 residues. The CDR3 sequence is CASSLVAGKGQPQHF. CDR3 bases: TGTGCCAGCAGCTTAGTCGCAGGGAAGGGACAGCCCCAGCATTTT. The full variable domain, with the rest looked up from reference TRBV7-9 and TRBJ1-5, is DTGVSQNPRHKITKRGQNVTFRCDPISEHNRLYWYRQTLGQGPEFLTYFQNEAQLEKSRLLSDRFSAERPKGSFSTLEIQRTEQGDSAMYLCASSLVAGKGQPQHFGDGTRLSIL.

The chain employs TRBV3-1 (or the pseudogene TRBV3-2) and TRBJ1-2; tentative D call: TRBD1 (5 bases). The CDR3 contains 17 residues. Trimming pared 4 bases from V and 0 bases from J, leaving 18 bases between. CDR1 and CDR2 from the germline V gene are LGHDT and YNNKEL (reference sequence). CDR3 protein: CASSPMAGIGANYGYTF. In DNA form, the CDR3 reads TGTGCCAGCAGCCCGATGGCAGGGATAGGGGCTAACTATGGCTACACCTTC.

This clone has a single count. For the CDR3, the DNA is TGCAGCGTTGAAGTGCCTAGCGGGGTACAGGAGACCCAGTACTTC. It is translated as CSVEVPSGVQETQYF. This rearrangement joins TRBV29-1 to TRBJ2-5, with 9 bases that match TRBD2. The CDR3 totals 15 residues. J lost 5 bases, V lost 1 base, and 8 bases had no gene match. Germline lookup yields CDR1 SQVTM and CDR2 ANQGSEA.

The gene calls are TRBV5-1 and TRBJ2-1, with 7 bases aligning to TRBD1. Per the germline V gene, CDR1 is SGHRS and CDR2 is YFSETQ. V trimming: 2 bases; J trimming: 1 base; junction bases outside the gene matches: 6. The CDR3 is 16 amino acids. The CDR3 sequence: CASSLSGTESYNEQFF. The CDR3 DNA is TGCGCCAGCAGCTTATCCGGGACAGAATCCTACAATGAGCAGTTCTTC.

The gene calls are TRBV5-1 and TRBJ2-3; D might be TRBD2 (5 bases). This CDR3 spans 16 amino acids. Germline V gene lookup returns CDR1 SGHRS and CDR2 YFSETQ. Trimming took 6 bases from V and 0 from J, leaving 17 bases between them. CDR3 region: CASNLGGTTSTDTQYF. DNA for the CDR3: TGCGCCAGCAATCTAGGAGGCACGACTAGCACAGATACGCAGTATTTT.

A note on this clone: The sample has other DNA sequences that encode this CDR3 too. The CDR3 DNA follows: TGTGCCAGCAGCCTATACGCGGTGGTCACTGAAGCTTTCTTT. Its translation: CASSLYAVVTEAFF. V usage is TRBV7-8 and J usage is TRBJ1-1; no firm D call. V shed 5 bases and J shed 4 bases, with 14 bases lying between them. This CDR3 spans 14 amino acids. In germline, CDR1 is SGHVS, CDR2 FQNEAQ.

The chain carries TRBV12-3 or TRBV12-4 and TRBJ2-2; D gene ambiguous. With 3 bases removed from V and 1 base from J, the gap between germline ends came to 3 bases. CDR3 length equals 13 residues. Here the CDR3 DNA reads TGTGCCAGCAGTTTTAGGAACACCGGGGAGCTGTTTTTT. Its translation is CASSFRNTGELFF.

The count of this clone is one. J is TRBJ1-4 and V is TRBV3-1 (or the pseudogene TRBV3-2); tentative D call: TRBD1 (6 bases). The CDR3 spans 15 residues. Germline-derived CDR1 and CDR2 are LGHDT and YNNKEL (reference sequence). The V end was cut by 3 bases, the J end by 8 bases, with 16 bases between. The CDR3 nucleotides are TGTGCCAGCAGCCACGCGGGGGCGAATCGGGAAAAACTGTTTTTT. It translates to CASSHAGANREKLFF.

The V call is TRBV19, the J call TRBJ2-2; 7 nucleotides line up with TRBD2. CDR1 is LNHDA, CDR2 SQIVND, per germline (reference sequence). Unmatched junction bases numbered 13, after V lost 6 bases and J lost 6 bases. The CDR3 totals 16 residues. The CDR3 DNA is TGTGCCAGTAGGCCCCTCCAACGGGGGGAGGCCGGGGAGCTGTTTTTT. Translated, it gives CASRPLQRGEAGELFF.

The genes are TRBV3-1 (or the pseudogene TRBV3-2) and TRBJ1-5, with D possibly being TRBD1 (5 bases). Trimming pared 0 bases from V and 7 bases from J, leaving 13 bases between. Germline values: CDR1 LGHDT, CDR2 YNNKEL (reference sequence). The CDR3 is 15 residues long. CDR3: CASSQDHGGGQPQHF. The CDR3 DNA reads TGTGCCAGCAGCCAAGATCACGGGGGAGGGCAGCCCCAGCATTTT.

This rearrangement joins TRBV4-1 to TRBJ1-1; TRBD1 might be the D (5 bases). Germline loops: CDR1 MGHRA, CDR2 YSYEKL. CDR3 length: 16 residues. Deletions cut 4 bases from V and 2 bases from J, with 17 bases between. The CDR3 loop reads CASSPKGAGFNTEAFF. In DNA, the CDR3 is TGCGCCAGCAGCCCCAAAGGGGCAGGGTTCAACACTGAAGCTTTCTTT.

The chain has TRBV28 and TRBJ1-1; D is unclear. V was shortened by 3 bases and J by 11 bases, with 10 bases between the two germline ends. Germline assignment: CDR1 MDHEN and CDR2 SYDVKM. The CDR3 is made up of 11 amino acids. The CDR3 nucleotides are TGTGCCAGCAGTTTCCGCCGAGAGGCTTTCTTT. This codes for CASSFRREAFF.

This clone was recorded once. Germline is not matched at one junction end, which may reflect a read error. The rearrangement joins TRBV28 to TRBJ2-2; 8 positions agree with TRBD1. There are 12 residues in the CDR3. CDR1 MDHEN and CDR2 SYDVKM come from the germline V gene. CDR3 DNA: TGCGCTGGACAGGGCAACACCGGGGAGCTGTTTTTT. Residues: CAGQGNTGELFF. The full variable domain, with the rest looked up from reference TRBV28 and TRBJ2-2, is DVKVTQSSRYLVKRTGEKVFLECVQDMDHENMFWYRQDPGLGLRLIYFSYDVKMKEKGDIPEGYSVSREKKERFSLILESASTNQTSMYLCAGQGNTGELFFGEGSRLTVL.

The chain is built from TRBV7-9 and TRBJ1-6, with D uncertain. V lost 2 bases, J lost 0 bases, and 14 bases lay in between. There are 18 residues in the CDR3. Germline V gene lookup returns CDR1 SEHNR and CDR2 FQNEAQ (reference sequence). CDR3 nucleotide sequence: TGTGCCAGCAGCTTATTGGGCGTAGGAAGCTCCTATAATTCACCCCTCCACTTT. Amino acid sequence: CASSLLGVGSSYNSPLHF.

The CDR3 reads CASSGTRDRGFGAFF. The DNA for the CDR3 is TGTGCCAGCAGCGGAACCCGGGACAGGGGGTTCGGAGCTTTCTTT. The chain combines TRBV5-4 with TRBJ1-1; the match to TRBD1 covers 11 bases. This CDR3 has 15 amino acids. With V trimmed by 4 bases and J by 10 bases, 12 bases remained unmatched. CDR1 is SGHNT and CDR2 is YYREEE in the germline V gene (reference sequence).

This chain joins TRBV4-1 and TRBJ2-1; 7 positions match TRBD2. Germline loops: CDR1 MGHRA, CDR2 YSYEKL. This CDR3 spans 16 amino acids. V was pared by 0 bases and J by 4 bases, with 6 bases of the junction left unmatched. CDR3 region: CASSQELASGYNEQFF. As DNA, the CDR3 is TGCGCCAGCAGCCAAGAGTTGGCTAGCGGATACAATGAGCAGTTCTTC.

The chain links TRBV7-3 to TRBJ1-5; tentative D call: TRBD1 (6 bases). V lost 5 bases and J 4 bases, leaving 9 bases between the germline ends. Germline V gives CDR1 SGHTA, CDR2 FQGTGA. CDR3 length equals 13 residues. The CDR3 is CASSQGQNQPQHF. Here the CDR3 DNA reads TGTGCCAGCAGCCAAGGACAGAATCAGCCCCAGCATTTT.

The chain links TRBV5-3 to TRBJ1-2, with TRBD1 matching over 8 bases. TRBV5-3 has ORF status, its function being uncertain. The CDR3 runs 16 residues. CDR3 in amino acids: CAGKPQTGDKGYGYTF. In DNA form, the CDR3 reads TGTGCTGGAAAACCACAGACAGGGGATAAAGGCTATGGCTACACCTTC.

This rearrangement joins TRBV5-1 to TRBJ1-1; 7 nucleotides agree with TRBD1. CDR3 length: 14 residues. Per germline, CDR1 SGHRS and CDR2 YFSETQ. V dropped 3 bases and J dropped 0; count of bases not matched to a gene: 2. CDR3 coding DNA: TGCGCCAGCAGCTCGACAGGGTTGAACACTGAAGCTTTCTTT. Its translation is CASSSTGLNTEAFF.

The V and J genes are TRBV27 and TRBJ2-7; a possible D gene is TRBD1 (6 bases). V lost 5 bases and J lost 3, with 20 bases in between. The germline CDR1 and CDR2 sequences are MNHEY and SMNVEV (reference sequence). The CDR3 runs to 16 residues. CDR3 in DNA: TGTGCCAGCAGTGATTTACGGGACACAGCAAACTACGAGCAGTACTTC. Translation: CASSDLRDTANYEQYF.

The chain couples TRBV12-5 to TRBJ2-3; D is perhaps TRBD1 (6 bases). The V gene's germline CDR1 is LGHNT and CDR2 FRNRAP. The CDR3 is 13 residues long. Trimming pared 5 bases from V and 5 bases from J, leaving 11 bases between. CDR3 in amino acids: CASGKEGEDTQYF. Written as DNA, the CDR3 is TGTGCTAGTGGTAAAGAGGGGGAAGATACGCAGTATTTT. Drawing the rest from reference TRBV12-5 and TRBJ2-3, the complete variable domain is DARVTQTPRHKVTEMGQEVTMRCQPILGHNTVFWYRQTMMQGLELLAYFRNRAPLDDSGMPKDRFSAEMPDATLATLKIQPSEPRDSAVYFCASGKEGEDTQYFGPGTRLTVL.

The chain combines TRBV7-2 with TRBJ1-2; 9 nucleotides match TRBD1. V gave up 4 bases and J gave up 8 bases; unmatched junction bases: 14. The CDR3 covers 16 residues. Germline V gene sequence: CDR1 SGHTA, CDR2 FQGNSA. For the CDR3, the DNA is TGTGCCAGCAGCTCCCTTCCTGGGGGACAGGGAGTCGGCTACACCTTC. Protein sequence: CASSSLPGGQGVGYTF.

This clone has a single count. The gene calls are TRBV10-3 and TRBJ2-7; TRBD1 matches 7 bases. CDR1 ENHRY and CDR2 SYGVKD come from the germline V gene. CDR3 length: 12 residues. Unmatched junction bases numbered 6, after V lost 7 bases and J lost 6 bases. DNA for the CDR3: TGTGCCATCAATCAGGGGGAGTCCGAGCAGTACTTC. As protein: CAINQGESEQYF.

The J gene is TRBJ2-1, the V gene TRBV28; 15 bases line up with TRBD2. V dropped 8 bases and J dropped 4; count of bases not matched to a gene: 6. This CDR3 spans 16 amino acids. The germline V gene encodes CDR1 MDHEN and CDR2 SYDVKM. CDR3 residues: CASRGTSGRSYNEQFF. The CDR3 bases are TGTGCCAGCCGGGGGACTAGCGGGAGGTCGTACAATGAGCAGTTCTTC. Full variable domain (rest looked up from reference TRBV28 and TRBJ2-1): DVKVTQSSRYLVKRTGEKVFLECVQDMDHENMFWYRQDPGLGLRLIYFSYDVKMKEKGDIPEGYSVSREKKERFSLILESASTNQTSMYLCASRGTSGRSYNEQFFGPGTRLTVL.

The CDR3 DNA follows: TGTGCCAGCAGCCGCCCCGGGACTTCATCCACCGGGGAGCTGTTTTTT. It yields the protein CASSRPGTSSTGELFF. The V call is TRBV6-2 or TRBV6-3, the J call TRBJ2-2, with D perhaps matching TRBD2 (6 bases). The germline V gene encodes CDR1 MNHEY and CDR2 SVGEGT. This CDR3 has 16 amino acids. Trimming removed 6 bases at V and 4 bases at J, with 18 bases between.

The chain uses TRBV9 and TRBJ2-7; 10 nucleotides match TRBD2. The CDR3 is 13 residues long. Germline V lookup: CDR1 SGDLS, CDR2 YYNGEE. Trimming at V came to 4 bases and at J to 3 bases, leaving 1 base not matched to a gene. CDR3 region: CASSLAGGYEQYF. The CDR3 nucleotides are TGTGCCAGCAGCTTAGCGGGAGGCTACGAGCAGTACTTC.

This clone occurred once. The V call is TRBV5-6, the J call TRBJ1-5; D may be TRBD1 (5 bases). CDR1 is SGHDT and CDR2 is YYEEEE in the germline V gene. This CDR3 is 17 amino acids long. Trimming removed 1 base at V and 0 bases at J, with 14 bases between. The DNA for the CDR3 is TGTGCCAGCAGCTTGAGTCAGGGATTATATAGCAATCAGCCCCAGCATTTT. Protein: CASSLSQGLYSNQPQHF.

This clone came up a few times. V is TRBV2 and J is TRBJ1-5; D perhaps matches TRBD1 (5 bases). Germline loops: CDR1 SNHLY, CDR2 FYNNEI. V lost 1 base and J lost 6, with 13 bases in between. This CDR3 is 15 amino acids long. For the CDR3, the DNA is TGTGCCAGCAGTGAAGGAGGAGGGGACGGTCAGCCCCAGCATTTT. It yields the protein CASSEGGGDGQPQHF.

This clone was detected once. The V gene is TRBV5-1, the J gene TRBJ1-5, with 7 bases aligning to TRBD1. The CDR3 spans 15 residues. CDR1 is SGHRS, CDR2 YFSETQ, per germline. V dropped 5 bases and J dropped 0; count of bases not matched to a gene: 5. CDR3 DNA: TGCGCCAGCAGATCAACAGGGGATAGCAATCAGCCCCAGCATTTT. As protein: CASRSTGDSNQPQHF.

The V call is TRBV30, the J call TRBJ1-5; 9 nucleotides agree with TRBD1. J was trimmed by 2 bases and V by 3 bases; bases with no gene match: 2. The CDR3 sequence is 14 residues long. Germline V lookup: CDR1 GTSNPN, CDR2 SVGIG (reference sequence). DNA for the CDR3: TGTGCCTGGAGCCGGGACAGGGGCAATCAGCCCCAGCATTTT. Its translation: CAWSRDRGNQPQHF.

The V call is TRBV11-3, the J call TRBJ2-1, with a tentative D call TRBD2 (6 bases). This CDR3 is 12 amino acids long. Germline lookup yields CDR1 SGHNT and CDR2 YENEEA. V lost 8 bases to trimming and J lost 8 bases, with 13 bases between them. The CDR3 sequence is CASRSGGDEQFF. In DNA form, the CDR3 reads TGTGCCAGCCGATCTGGAGGGGATGAGCAGTTCTTC.